These 3 T cell receptor beta chains originate from one sample sequenced in a study of blood T cell repertoires in COVID-19. Produced via immunoSEQ multiplex PCR; TCRdb's table is partial and in-frame only. The table lists around 250,000 clones, 86% of them singletons. Sequencing was done on a sample of peripheral blood. The receptors come from a man of 80 years or more with acute or convalescent COVID-19.

V gene TRBV3-1 (or the pseudogene TRBV3-2) combines with J gene TRBJ1-6; the match to TRBD1 covers 8 bases. Germline trimming cut 5 bases from V and 14 bases from J; bases unmatched to any gene: 20. CDR3 length equals 17 residues. From germline, CDR1 is LGHDT and CDR2 YNNKEL (reference sequence). CDR3 coding DNA: TGTGCCAGCAGCAACCTACCGGGACAGGCTACGACATATACCCTCCACTTT. Its translation: CASSNLPGQATTYTLHF.

This clone was recorded only once. This sample also contains other DNA sequences that code for the same CDR3. The rearrangement joins TRBV6-2 or TRBV6-3 to TRBJ2-7; TRBD2 matches 11 bases. Trimming removed 0 bases from V and 4 bases from J; junction bases left unmatched: 2. The V gene's germline CDR1 is MNHEY and CDR2 SVGEGT. CDR3 size: 15 residues. CDR3 in amino acids: CASSYSGTSGYEQYF. CDR3 DNA sequence: TGTGCCAGCAGTTACTCCGGGACTAGCGGTTACGAGCAGTACTTC.

The chain employs TRBV3-1 (or the pseudogene TRBV3-2) and TRBJ1-5; D might be TRBD1 (6 bases). The V end was cut by 5 bases, the J end by 2 bases, with 19 bases between. This CDR3 comprises 17 residues. CDR1 LGHDT and CDR2 YNNKEL come from the germline V gene (reference sequence). The CDR3 nucleotides read TGTGCCAGCAGCTCCCGGGAGGGGGGGAAAGGCAATCAGCCCCAGCATTTT. Translation gives CASSSREGGKGNQPQHF.